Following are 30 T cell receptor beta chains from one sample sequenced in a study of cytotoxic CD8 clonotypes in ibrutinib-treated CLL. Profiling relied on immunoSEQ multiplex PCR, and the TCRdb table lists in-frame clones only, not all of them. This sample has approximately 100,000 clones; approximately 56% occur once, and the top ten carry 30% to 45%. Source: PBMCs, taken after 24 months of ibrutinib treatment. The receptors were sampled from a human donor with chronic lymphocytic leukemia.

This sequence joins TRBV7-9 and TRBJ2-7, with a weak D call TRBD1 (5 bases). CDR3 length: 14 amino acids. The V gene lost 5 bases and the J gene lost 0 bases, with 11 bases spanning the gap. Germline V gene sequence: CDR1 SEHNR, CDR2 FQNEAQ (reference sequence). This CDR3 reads CASSQQEVSYEQYF. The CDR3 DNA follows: TGTGCCAGCAGCCAACAGGAAGTCTCCTACGAGCAGTACTTC.

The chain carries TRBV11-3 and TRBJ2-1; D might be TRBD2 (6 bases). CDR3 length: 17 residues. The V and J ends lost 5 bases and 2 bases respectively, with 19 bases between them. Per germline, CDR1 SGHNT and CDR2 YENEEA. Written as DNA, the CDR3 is TGTGCCAGCAGCCCTTCGGGACTCGTCGAAACCTACAATGAGCAGTTCTTC. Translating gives CASSPSGLVETYNEQFF.

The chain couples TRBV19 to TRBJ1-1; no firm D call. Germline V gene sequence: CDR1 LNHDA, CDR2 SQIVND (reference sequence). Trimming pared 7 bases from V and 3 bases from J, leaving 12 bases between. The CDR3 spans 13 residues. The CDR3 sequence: CASTRLGDTEAFF. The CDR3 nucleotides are TGTGCCAGTACTAGACTCGGGGACACTGAAGCTTTCTTT.

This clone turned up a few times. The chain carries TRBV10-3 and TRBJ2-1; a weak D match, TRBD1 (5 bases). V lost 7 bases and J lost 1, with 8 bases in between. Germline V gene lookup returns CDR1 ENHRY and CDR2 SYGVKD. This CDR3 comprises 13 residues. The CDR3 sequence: CAIKAGSYNEQFF. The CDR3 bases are TGTGCCATCAAGGCAGGGTCCTACAATGAGCAGTTCTTC.

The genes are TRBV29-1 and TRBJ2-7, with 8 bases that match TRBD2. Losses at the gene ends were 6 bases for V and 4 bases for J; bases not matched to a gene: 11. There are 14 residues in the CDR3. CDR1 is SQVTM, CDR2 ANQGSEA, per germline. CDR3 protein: CSVVRSGGRYEQYF. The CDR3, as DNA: TGCAGCGTGGTCCGGAGCGGGGGTAGATACGAGCAGTACTTC.

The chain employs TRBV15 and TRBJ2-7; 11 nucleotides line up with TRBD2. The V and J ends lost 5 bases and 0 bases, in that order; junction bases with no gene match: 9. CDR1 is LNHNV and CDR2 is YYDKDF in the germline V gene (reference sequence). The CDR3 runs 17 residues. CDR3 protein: CATSGRLAGRISYEQYF. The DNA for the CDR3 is TGTGCCACCAGCGGTCGACTAGCGGGGCGCATCTCCTACGAGCAGTACTTC.

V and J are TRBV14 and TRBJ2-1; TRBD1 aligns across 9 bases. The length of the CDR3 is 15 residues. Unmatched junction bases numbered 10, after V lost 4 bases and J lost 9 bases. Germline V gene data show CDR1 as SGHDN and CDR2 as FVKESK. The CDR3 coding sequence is TGTGCCAGCAGCCTTAGGACAGGGGAGGCCGGTGAGCAGTTCTTC. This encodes CASSLRTGEAGEQFF. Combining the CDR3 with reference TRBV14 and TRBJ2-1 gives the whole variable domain EAGVTQFPSHSVIEKGQTVTLRCDPISGHDNLYWYRRVMGKEIKFLLHFVKESKQDESGMPNNRFLAERTGGTYSTLKVQPAELEDSGVYFCASSLRTGEAGEQFFGPGTRLTVL.

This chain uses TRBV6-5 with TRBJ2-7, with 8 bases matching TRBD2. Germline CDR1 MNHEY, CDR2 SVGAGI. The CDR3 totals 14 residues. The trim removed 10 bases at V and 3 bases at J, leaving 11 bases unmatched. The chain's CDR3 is CATRGSGGRYEQYF. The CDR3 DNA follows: TGTGCCACCCGCGGGTCGGGGGGGCGCTACGAGCAGTACTTC.

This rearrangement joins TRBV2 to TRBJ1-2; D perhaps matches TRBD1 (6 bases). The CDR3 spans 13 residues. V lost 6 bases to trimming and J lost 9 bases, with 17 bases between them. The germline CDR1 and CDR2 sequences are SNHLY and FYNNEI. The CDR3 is CASSGGLGASYTF. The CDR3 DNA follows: TGTGCCAGCAGCGGGGGCCTGGGGGCTAGCTACACCTTC.

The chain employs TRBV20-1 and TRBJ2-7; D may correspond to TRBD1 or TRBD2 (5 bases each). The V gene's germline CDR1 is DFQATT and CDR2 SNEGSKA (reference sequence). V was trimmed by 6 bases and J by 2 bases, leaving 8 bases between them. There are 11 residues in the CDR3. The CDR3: CSAGETYEQYF. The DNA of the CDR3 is TGCAGTGCGGGGGAGACCTACGAGCAGTACTTC.

Written as DNA, the CDR3 is TGCGCCAGCAGCCGTTCCCAGGGGGCGACCGGGGAGCTGTTTTTT. Protein sequence: CASSRSQGATGELFF. V gene TRBV4-1 combines with J gene TRBJ2-2, with 8 bases fitting TRBD1. This CDR3 has 15 residues. Looked up from germline, CDR1 is MGHRA and CDR2 is YSYEKL. After removal of 4 bases from V and 5 bases from J, the junction contained 6 bases not matched to a gene.

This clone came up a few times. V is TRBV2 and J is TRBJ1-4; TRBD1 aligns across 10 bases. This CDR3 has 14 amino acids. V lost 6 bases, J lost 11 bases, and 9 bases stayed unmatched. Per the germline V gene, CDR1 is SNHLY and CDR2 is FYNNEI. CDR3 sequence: CASSNGDRGVKLFF. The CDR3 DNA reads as TGTGCCAGCAGCAACGGGGACAGGGGAGTTAAACTGTTTTTT.

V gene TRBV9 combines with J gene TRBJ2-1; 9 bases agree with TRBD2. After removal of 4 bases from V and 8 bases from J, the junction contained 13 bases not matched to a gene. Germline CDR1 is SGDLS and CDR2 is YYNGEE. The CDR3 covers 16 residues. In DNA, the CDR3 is TGTGCCAGCAGCCCCCAGGCTAGCGGGGTGGGTGATGAGCAGTTCTTC. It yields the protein CASSPQASGVGDEQFF.

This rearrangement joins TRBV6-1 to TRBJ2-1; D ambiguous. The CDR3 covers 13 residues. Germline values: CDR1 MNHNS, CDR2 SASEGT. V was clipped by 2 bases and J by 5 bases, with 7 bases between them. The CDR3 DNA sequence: TGTGCCAGCAGTGAAATTCTAGACAATGAGCAGTTCTTC. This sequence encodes CASSEILDNEQFF.

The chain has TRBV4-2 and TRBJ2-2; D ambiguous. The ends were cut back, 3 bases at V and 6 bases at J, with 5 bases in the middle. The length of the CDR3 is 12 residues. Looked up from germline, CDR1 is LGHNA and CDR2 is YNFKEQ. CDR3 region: CASSQGSGELFF. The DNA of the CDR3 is TGTGCCAGCAGCCAGGGGTCCGGGGAGCTGTTTTTT.

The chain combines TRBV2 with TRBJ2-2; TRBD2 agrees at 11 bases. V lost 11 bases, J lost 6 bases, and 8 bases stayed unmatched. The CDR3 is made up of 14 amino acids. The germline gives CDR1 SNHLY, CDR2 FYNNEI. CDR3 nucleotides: TGTGCCTCAACACTAGCGGGGGTCGCCGGGGAGCTGTTTTTT. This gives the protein CASTLAGVAGELFF.

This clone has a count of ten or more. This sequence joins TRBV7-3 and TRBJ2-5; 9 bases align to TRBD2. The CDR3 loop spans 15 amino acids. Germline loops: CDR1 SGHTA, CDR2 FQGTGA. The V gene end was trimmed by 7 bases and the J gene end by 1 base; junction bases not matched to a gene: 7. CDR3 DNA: TGTGCCAGCAACATTTTAGCGGGGGCCCAAGAGACCCAGTACTTC. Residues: CASNILAGAQETQYF.

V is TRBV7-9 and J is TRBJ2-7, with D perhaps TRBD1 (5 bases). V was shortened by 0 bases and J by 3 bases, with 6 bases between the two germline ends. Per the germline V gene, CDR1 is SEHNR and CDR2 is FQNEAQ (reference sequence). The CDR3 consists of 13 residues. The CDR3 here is CASSLAQGYEQYF. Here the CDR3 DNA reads TGTGCCAGCAGCTTAGCCCAGGGCTACGAGCAGTACTTC.

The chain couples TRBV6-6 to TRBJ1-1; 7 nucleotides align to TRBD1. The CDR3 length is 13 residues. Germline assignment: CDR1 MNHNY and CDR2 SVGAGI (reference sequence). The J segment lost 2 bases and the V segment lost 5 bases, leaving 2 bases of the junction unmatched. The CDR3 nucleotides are TGTGCCAGCAGTCGACAGGGAAACACTGAAGCTTTCTTT. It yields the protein CASSRQGNTEAFF.

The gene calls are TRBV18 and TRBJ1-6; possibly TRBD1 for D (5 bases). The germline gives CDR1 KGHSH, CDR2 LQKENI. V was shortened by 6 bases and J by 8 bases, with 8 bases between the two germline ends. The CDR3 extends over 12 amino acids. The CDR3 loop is CASSRGDSPLHF. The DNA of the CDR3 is TGTGCCAGCTCCCGAGGGGATTCACCCCTCCACTTT.

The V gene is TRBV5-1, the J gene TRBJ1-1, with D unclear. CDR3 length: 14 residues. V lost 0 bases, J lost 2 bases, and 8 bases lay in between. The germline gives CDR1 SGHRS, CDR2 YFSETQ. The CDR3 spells CASSLVQENTEAFF. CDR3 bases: TGCGCCAGCAGCTTGGTGCAGGAAAACACTGAAGCTTTCTTT.

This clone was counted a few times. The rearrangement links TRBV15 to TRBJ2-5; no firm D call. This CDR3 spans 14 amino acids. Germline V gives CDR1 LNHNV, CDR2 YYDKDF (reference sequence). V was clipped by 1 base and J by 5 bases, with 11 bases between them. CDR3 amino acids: CATSRGDSSETQYF. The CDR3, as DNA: TGTGCCACCAGCAGAGGGGATAGCTCCGAGACCCAGTACTTC.

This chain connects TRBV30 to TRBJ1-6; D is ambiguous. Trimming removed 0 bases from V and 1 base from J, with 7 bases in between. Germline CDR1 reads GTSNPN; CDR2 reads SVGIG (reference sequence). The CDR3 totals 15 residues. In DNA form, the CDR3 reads TGTGCCTGGAGTGTACTTGCGTCCTATAATTCACCCCTCCACTTT. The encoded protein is CAWSVLASYNSPLHF.

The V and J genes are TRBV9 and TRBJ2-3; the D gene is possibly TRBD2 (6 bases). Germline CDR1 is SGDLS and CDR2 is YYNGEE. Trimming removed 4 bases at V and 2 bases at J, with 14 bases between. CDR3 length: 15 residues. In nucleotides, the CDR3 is TGTGCCAGCAGCACTGAGACTAGAACCACAGATACGCAGTATTTT. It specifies CASSTETRTTDTQYF.

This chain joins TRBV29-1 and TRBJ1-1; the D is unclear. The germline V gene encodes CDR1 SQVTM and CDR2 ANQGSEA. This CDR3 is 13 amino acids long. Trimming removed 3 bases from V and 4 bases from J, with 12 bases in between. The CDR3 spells CSVEPGGSTEAFF. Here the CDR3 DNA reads TGCAGCGTTGAGCCAGGAGGGAGCACTGAAGCTTTCTTT.

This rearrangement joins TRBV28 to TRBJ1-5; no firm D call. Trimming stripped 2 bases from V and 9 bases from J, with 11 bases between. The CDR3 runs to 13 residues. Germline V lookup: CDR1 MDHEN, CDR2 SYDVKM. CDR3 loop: CASSLPGSGPQHF. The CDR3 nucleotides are TGTGCCAGCAGTTTACCGGGGAGTGGGCCCCAGCATTTT.

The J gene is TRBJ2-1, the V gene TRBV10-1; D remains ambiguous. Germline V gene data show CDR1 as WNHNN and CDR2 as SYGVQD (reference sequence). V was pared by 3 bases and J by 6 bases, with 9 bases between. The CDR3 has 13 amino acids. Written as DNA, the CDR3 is TGCGCCAGCAGTGAATCGGCGGTCAATGAGCAGTTCTTC. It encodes CASSESAVNEQFF.

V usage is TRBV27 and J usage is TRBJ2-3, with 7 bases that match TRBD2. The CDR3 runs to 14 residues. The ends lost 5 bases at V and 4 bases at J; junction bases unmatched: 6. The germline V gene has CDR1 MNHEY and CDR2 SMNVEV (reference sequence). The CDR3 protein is CASSDLRGADTQYF. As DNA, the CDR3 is TGTGCCAGCAGTGATTTACGGGGGGCAGATACGCAGTATTTT.

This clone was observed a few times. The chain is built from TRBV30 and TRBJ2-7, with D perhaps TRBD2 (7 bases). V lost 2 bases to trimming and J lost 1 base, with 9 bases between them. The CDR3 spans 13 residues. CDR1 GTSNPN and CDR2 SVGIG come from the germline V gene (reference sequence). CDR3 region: CAWSRGASYEQYF. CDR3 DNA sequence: TGTGCCTGGAGTCGGGGGGCTTCCTACGAGCAGTACTTC.

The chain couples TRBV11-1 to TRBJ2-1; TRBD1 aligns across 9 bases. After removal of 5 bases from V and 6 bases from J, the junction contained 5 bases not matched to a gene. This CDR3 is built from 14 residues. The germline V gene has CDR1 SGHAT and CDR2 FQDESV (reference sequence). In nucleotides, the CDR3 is TGTGCCAGCAGCACGGACAGGGGAGGCAATGAGCAGTTCTTC. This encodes CASSTDRGGNEQFF. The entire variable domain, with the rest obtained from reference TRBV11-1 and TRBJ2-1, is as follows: EAEVAQSPRYKITEKSQAVAFWCDPISGHATLYWYRQILGQGPELLVQFQDESVVDDSQLPKDRFSAERLKGVDSTLKIQPAELGDSAMYLCASSTDRGGNEQFFGPGTRLTVL.